These 31 T cell receptor beta chains originate from one sample sequenced in a study of T cell responses to AZD1222 COVID-19 vaccine. The data were produced by immunoSEQ multiplex PCR, yet TCRdb's version contains in-frame clones alone and is incomplete. The table shows over 140,000 clones, with 80% to 95% occurring only once. The sample here was peripheral blood, taken 28 days after the second AZD1222 dose. The source is an adult who received the AZD1222 COVID-19 vaccine.

The J gene is TRBJ1-2, the V gene TRBV5-1, with D possibly being TRBD1 (5 bases). The length of the CDR3 is 16 residues. The ends were cut back, 6 bases at V and 4 bases at J, with 22 bases in the middle. The V gene's germline CDR1 is SGHRS and CDR2 YFSETQ. The CDR3 protein is CASTPGPAGRTYGYTF. For the CDR3, the DNA is TGCGCCAGCACACCCGGGCCGGCAGGGAGGACCTATGGCTACACCTTC.

The chain couples TRBV5-1 to TRBJ2-7, with D maybe TRBD1 (6 bases). The CDR3 has 15 amino acids. The germline V gene has CDR1 SGHRS and CDR2 YFSETQ. Trimming took off 0 bases at V and 1 base at J, with 11 bases between the two ends. The CDR3 region is CASSLDRGMSYEQYF. Written as DNA, the CDR3 is TGCGCCAGCAGCTTGGATAGGGGGATGTCCTACGAGCAGTACTTC.

The CDR3 DNA sequence: TGTGCCATCAGTCGGGACAGAGGAGGCAATCAGCCCCAGCATTTT. It encodes CAISRDRGGNQPQHF. The V and J genes are TRBV10-3 and TRBJ1-5; 7 bases are a match to TRBD1. The V segment lost 5 bases and the J segment 2 bases; nucleotides outside the gene matches: 6. The CDR3 extends over 15 amino acids. Germline-derived CDR1 and CDR2 are ENHRY and SYGVKD.

J is TRBJ1-2 and V is TRBV27; D is perhaps TRBD1 (5 bases). This CDR3 has 14 amino acids. Germline-derived CDR1 and CDR2 are MNHEY and SMNVEV (reference sequence). Trimming left V 2 bases short and J 4 bases short, with 11 bases between. Here the CDR3 reads CASSLLGQGYGYTF. As DNA, the CDR3 is TGTGCCAGCAGTTTACTTGGTCAGGGCTATGGCTACACCTTC.

This clone was observed once. The chain recombines TRBV3-1 (or the pseudogene TRBV3-2) with TRBJ2-7, with TRBD1 matching 7 bases. The CDR3 contains 13 residues. Trimming cost V 6 bases and J 0 bases; bases outside gene matches: 2. The germline gives CDR1 LGHDT, CDR2 YNNKEL (reference sequence). CDR3 in DNA: TGTGCCAGCAGAGGACAGGCCTCCTACGAGCAGTACTTC. Translating it yields CASRGQASYEQYF.

The CDR3: CASSPRLASHNEQFF. CDR3 DNA sequence: TGTGCCAGCAGTCCTCGACTAGCTTCCCACAATGAGCAGTTCTTC. The V call is TRBV27, the J call TRBJ2-1; 7 bases map to TRBD2. Losses at the gene ends were 5 bases for V and 5 bases for J; bases not matched to a gene: 9. The CDR3 has 15 amino acids. CDR1 and CDR2 from the germline V gene are MNHEY and SMNVEV (reference sequence).

This clone was detected only once. This chain links TRBV28 with TRBJ1-2; D is undetermined. Germline CDR1 MDHEN, CDR2 SYDVKM. Trimming removed 3 bases at V and 3 bases at J, with 8 bases between. The length of the CDR3 is 13 residues. DNA of the CDR3: TGTGCCAGCAGTTTGCCGGTGGACTATGGCTACACCTTC. This codes for CASSLPVDYGYTF.

This chain uses TRBV18 with TRBJ2-1; the D gene is possibly TRBD1 (6 bases). The V end lost 6 bases, the J end lost 4 bases, and 13 bases lay between the germline ends. CDR1 and CDR2 (germline): KGHSH, LQKENI. There are 14 residues in the CDR3. CDR3 in DNA: TGTGCCAGCTCGGGGGCGACTACTTACAATGAGCAGTTCTTC. Translated: CASSGATTYNEQFF.

This chain links TRBV10-1 with TRBJ1-1, with D hard to call. The germline gives CDR1 WNHNN, CDR2 SYGVQD (reference sequence). V was cut by 0 bases and J by 3 bases, with 14 bases left in between. CDR3 size: 16 residues. The CDR3: CASSESRASGYTEAFF. CDR3 coding DNA: TGCGCCAGCAGTGAGTCGAGGGCTTCGGGGTACACTGAAGCTTTCTTT.

V is TRBV10-3 and J is TRBJ2-5; D call uncertain. The V end was cut by 0 bases, the J end by 2 bases, with 7 bases between. Germline V gene sequence: CDR1 ENHRY, CDR2 SYGVKD. The CDR3 is 14 amino acids. CDR3 DNA: TGTGCCATCAGTGAGTCCACAGTTCAAGAGACCCAGTACTTC. Translation gives CAISESTVQETQYF.

This chain uses TRBV11-2 with TRBJ2-7; 7 positions match TRBD1. Germline assignment: CDR1 SGHAT and CDR2 FQNNGV. J gave up 2 bases and V 1 base, and 2 bases lay outside the gene matches. This CDR3 is 14 amino acids long. The CDR3 is CASSLVTGPYEQYF. In nucleotides, the CDR3 is TGTGCCAGCAGCTTAGTGACAGGGCCCTACGAGCAGTACTTC.

The chain combines TRBV5-1 with TRBJ2-4; D may be TRBD1 (5 bases). The CDR3 covers 16 residues. CDR1 SGHRS and CDR2 YFSETQ come from the germline V gene. Deletions cut 1 base from V and 2 bases from J, with 13 bases between. This CDR3 reads CASSLPGSGSKNIQYF. In DNA form, the CDR3 reads TGCGCCAGCAGCTTGCCAGGGTCTGGATCCAAAAACATTCAGTACTTC.

The genes are TRBV7-9 and TRBJ2-1, with 7 bases that match TRBD1. V was clipped by 5 bases and J by 6 bases; unmatched bases: 10. Looked up from germline, CDR1 is SEHNR and CDR2 is FQNEAQ (reference sequence). There are 15 residues in the CDR3. CDR3 sequence reads: CASSRTGALLNEQFF. For the CDR3, the DNA is TGTGCCAGCAGCCGTACAGGGGCCCTACTCAATGAGCAGTTCTTC.

This clone was counted a single time. The chain has TRBV7-8 and TRBJ2-3; 8 bases agree with TRBD1. Trimming removed 6 bases from V and 2 bases from J; junction bases left unmatched: 1. Per the germline V gene, CDR1 is SGHVS and CDR2 is FQNEAQ. This CDR3 is built from 13 residues. The CDR3 protein is CASRDRVTDTQYF. The CDR3 nucleotides read TGTGCCAGCAGGGACAGGGTCACAGATACGCAGTATTTT.

This clone was picked up one time. The chain is built from TRBV7-9 and TRBJ1-2; a weak D match, TRBD1 (5 bases). CDR3 length: 15 amino acids. The germline V and J ends were trimmed by 1 base and 0 bases, with 9 bases remaining between them. Germline V lookup: CDR1 SEHNR, CDR2 FQNEAQ (reference sequence). Here the CDR3 DNA reads TGTGCCAGCAGCTTAGGCGGGGGTTCTAACTATGGCTACACCTTC. Translation gives CASSLGGGSNYGYTF. The full variable domain, with the rest looked up from reference TRBV7-9 and TRBJ1-2, is DTGVSQNPRHKITKRGQNVTFRCDPISEHNRLYWYRQTLGQGPEFLTYFQNEAQLEKSRLLSDRFSAERPKGSFSTLEIQRTEQGDSAMYLCASSLGGGSNYGYTFGSGTRLTVV.

This clone was recorded once. This rearrangement joins TRBV7-8 to TRBJ2-7; 10 nucleotides agree with TRBD2. The V gene end was trimmed by 6 bases and the J gene end by 3 bases; junction bases not matched to a gene: 8. Germline loops: CDR1 SGHVS, CDR2 FQNEAQ. This CDR3 has 15 residues. CDR3 residues: CASSFLAGGHYEQYF. The CDR3 nucleotides read TGTGCCAGCAGTTTTTTAGCGGGAGGCCACTACGAGCAGTACTTC. Full variable domain (outside the CDR3, taken from reference TRBV7-8 and TRBJ2-7): GAGVSQSPRYKVAKRGQDVALRCDPISGHVSLFWYQQALGQGPEFLTYFQNEAQLDKSGLPSDRFFAERPEGSVSTLKIQRTQQEDSAVYLCASSFLAGGHYEQYFGPGTRLTVT.

This clone was recorded only once. The chain carries TRBV18 and TRBJ1-1; a possible D gene is TRBD1 (5 bases). Germline V CDR1 and CDR2: KGHSH, LQKENI. V gave up 3 bases and J gave up 1 base, with 18 bases separating them. This CDR3 contains 17 residues. Here the CDR3 reads CASSPKGPGRENTEAFF. CDR3 DNA sequence: TGTGCCAGCTCACCGAAGGGGCCCGGCAGGGAGAACACTGAAGCTTTCTTT.

Remarks on this clone: The sample has other DNA sequences that encode this CDR3 too. This chain connects TRBV2 to TRBJ2-2; tentatively, D is TRBD1 (5 bases). V shed 4 bases and J shed 0 bases, with 6 bases lying between them. The CDR3 sequence is 14 residues long. The germline CDR1 and CDR2 sequences are SNHLY and FYNNEI. The CDR3 region is CASSVDTNTGELFF. The CDR3 DNA reads TGTGCCAGCAGTGTGGACACGAACACCGGGGAGCTGTTTTTT.

This rearrangement joins TRBV2 to TRBJ2-7; TRBD2 might be the D (6 bases). The CDR3 has 13 residues. Germline CDR1 and CDR2: SNHLY and FYNNEI. Trimming stripped 8 bases from V and 0 bases from J, with 11 bases between. The CDR3: CASFVDYSYEQYF. CDR3 coding DNA: TGTGCCAGCTTTGTGGACTACTCCTACGAGCAGTACTTC.

The chain carries TRBV6-5 and TRBJ2-7, with TRBD2 as a possible D gene (6 bases). The V and J ends lost 3 bases and 7 bases respectively, with 22 bases between them. This CDR3 is 16 amino acids long. Per germline, CDR1 MNHEY and CDR2 SVGAGI. In DNA form, the CDR3 reads TGTGCCAGCAGTTATTTGGTTACTAGCTTCTTTGTTGAGCAGTACTTC. It specifies CASSYLVTSFFVEQYF.

In this sample, this clone turned up once. This chain connects TRBV6-5 to TRBJ2-2; 7 nucleotides align to TRBD1. The CDR3 covers 16 residues. Germline assignment: CDR1 MNHEY and CDR2 SVGAGI. V lost 6 bases to trimming and J lost 0 bases; unmatched junction nucleotides: 7. The CDR3 region has the DNA TGTGCCAGCAGCTACAGGGGCCCTACGAACACCGGGGAGCTGTTTTTT. This gives the protein CASSYRGPTNTGELFF.

The chain links TRBV2 to TRBJ2-5; D assignment may be TRBD1 or TRBD2 (5 bases each). Trimming took off 7 bases at V and 4 bases at J, with 13 bases between the two ends. Germline-derived CDR1 and CDR2 are SNHLY and FYNNEI. The CDR3 has 13 amino acids. DNA for the CDR3: TGTGCCAGCAACGCACGGGGCCGAGAGACCCAGTACTTC. Translating gives CASNARGRETQYF.

Here the CDR3 DNA reads TGTGCCGGACGGAAGAACACTGAAGCTTTCTTT. It codes for CAGRKNTEAFF. The chain links TRBV28 to TRBJ1-1, with no clear D. Trimming left V 11 bases short and J 1 base short, with 8 bases between. This CDR3 region has 11 residues. Germline CDR1 is MDHEN and CDR2 is SYDVKM.

The count of this clone is one. The chain is built from TRBV29-1 and TRBJ1-1; D is unclear. V gave up 7 bases and J gave up 1 base, with 7 bases separating them. The CDR3 runs 11 residues. The germline V gene has CDR1 SQVTM and CDR2 ANQGSEA. The CDR3 DNA is TGCAGCGGCCGGGGGAACACTGAAGCTTTCTTT. It translates to CSGRGNTEAFF.

The chain links TRBV4-1 to TRBJ1-1, with 7 bases fitting TRBD1. Germline V gives CDR1 MGHRA, CDR2 YSYEKL. V lost 0 bases to trimming and J lost 5 bases; unmatched junction nucleotides: 15. This CDR3 spans 18 amino acids. The CDR3 DNA is TGCGCCAGCAGCCAAGAGCGGAAGAGGACAGGTGTACGAACTGAAGCTTTCTTT. Translating gives CASSQERKRTGVRTEAFF.

A single count supports this clone. V usage is TRBV6-2 or TRBV6-3 and J usage is TRBJ2-7; D gene ambiguous. Trimming stripped 2 bases from V and 6 bases from J, with 11 bases between. CDR1 and CDR2 (germline): MNHEY, SVGEGT. The CDR3 sequence is 13 residues long. Here the CDR3 DNA reads TGTGCCAGCAGTTACGAGGAAAAGAGCGAGCAGTACTTC. Translating gives CASSYEEKSEQYF.

This chain connects TRBV2 to TRBJ2-4; D is possibly TRBD1 (5 bases). V was shortened by 8 bases and J by 2 bases, with 22 bases between the two germline ends. Germline values: CDR1 SNHLY, CDR2 FYNNEI. The CDR3 has 17 amino acids. The CDR3 loop reads CASLERRLGATKNIQYF. The CDR3 DNA reads TGTGCCAGCCTTGAGCGCCGTTTAGGGGCAACCAAAAACATTCAGTACTTC.

The rearrangement links TRBV30 to TRBJ2-7; 7 positions match TRBD1. V gave up 2 bases and J gave up 0 bases; unmatched junction bases: 10. Germline V gives CDR1 GTSNPN, CDR2 SVGIG (reference sequence). The CDR3 sequence is 16 residues long. The DNA of the CDR3 is TGTGCCTGGAGTTTAAAACAGGGGACCTTCTCCTACGAGCAGTACTTC. Protein sequence: CAWSLKQGTFSYEQYF.

This chain joins TRBV28 and TRBJ2-1; the D gene is possibly TRBD2 (5 bases). CDR3 length: 17 residues. V was shortened by 5 bases and J by 0 bases, with 17 bases between the two germline ends. Germline V gene lookup returns CDR1 MDHEN and CDR2 SYDVKM. CDR3 nucleotides: TGTGCCAGCAGTACTCGTTGGCGGGTGGGCTCCTACAATGAGCAGTTCTTC. This codes for CASSTRWRVGSYNEQFF.

The chain recombines TRBV7-9 with TRBJ1-2; no definite D call. The V gene's germline CDR1 is SEHNR and CDR2 FQNEAQ (reference sequence). Trimming cost V 3 bases and J 5 bases, with 7 bases left between them. CDR3 length: 12 residues. The CDR3 is CASSFLAYGYTF. DNA of the CDR3: TGTGCCAGCAGCTTCCTGGCTTATGGCTACACCTTC. Supplemented by reference TRBV7-9 and TRBJ1-2, the full variable domain reads DTGVSQNPRHKITKRGQNVTFRCDPISEHNRLYWYRQTLGQGPEFLTYFQNEAQLEKSRLLSDRFSAERPKGSFSTLEIQRTEQGDSAMYLCASSFLAYGYTFGSGTRLTVV.

The V gene is TRBV6-5, the J gene TRBJ1-1; 8 positions match TRBD1. The CDR3 sequence is 15 residues long. Germline loops: CDR1 MNHEY, CDR2 SVGAGI. The trim removed 6 bases at V and 2 bases at J, leaving 8 bases unmatched. CDR3 nucleotides: TGTGCCAGCAGAACGACAGGGGTTTTAAACACTGAAGCTTTCTTT. Protein sequence: CASRTTGVLNTEAFF.